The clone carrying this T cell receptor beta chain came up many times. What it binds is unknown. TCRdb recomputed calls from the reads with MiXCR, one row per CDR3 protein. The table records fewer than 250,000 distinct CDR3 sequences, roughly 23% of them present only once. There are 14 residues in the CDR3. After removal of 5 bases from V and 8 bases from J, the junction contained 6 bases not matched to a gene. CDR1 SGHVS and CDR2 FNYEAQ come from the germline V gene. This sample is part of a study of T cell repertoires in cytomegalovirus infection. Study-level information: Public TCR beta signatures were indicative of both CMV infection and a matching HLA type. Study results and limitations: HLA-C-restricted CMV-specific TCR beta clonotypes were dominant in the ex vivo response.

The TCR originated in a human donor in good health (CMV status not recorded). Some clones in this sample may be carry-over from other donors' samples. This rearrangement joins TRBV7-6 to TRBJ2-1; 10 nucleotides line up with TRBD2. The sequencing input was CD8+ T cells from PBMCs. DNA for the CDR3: TGTGCCAGCAGCCAGAGCGGGGGGGTAGATGAGCAGTTCTTC. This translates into CASSQSGGVDEQFF.